One sample yielded the 7 T cell receptor beta chains listed below, sequenced in a study of T-cell reconstitution after alpha-beta-depleted transplantation in children. It was with unique molecular identifiers that the TCRbeta library was prepared. TCRdb used MiXCR to reprocess the PCR reads, holding one entry per CDR3 protein. The data contain roughly 120,000 distinct CDR3 sequences, approximately 10% of them singletons. The specimen comprised PBMCs from the stem cell graft donor, sampled from the stem cell graft. The receptors originated from a human donor who donated a stem cell graft to a child with acute lymphoblastic leukemia.

Many counts were recorded for this clonotype. This chain connects TRBV5-6 to TRBJ2-7, with TRBD2 matching over 7 bases. V gave up 2 bases and J gave up 0 bases; unmatched junction bases: 5. Germline values: CDR1 SGHDT, CDR2 YYEEEE. This CDR3 has 15 amino acids. The CDR3: CASSFRGDLSYEQYF. The CDR3 DNA reads as TGTGCCAGCAGCTTTCGGGGGGACCTCTCCTACGAGCAGTACTTC. The full variable domain, in which reference TRBV5-6 and TRBJ2-7 provide the parts outside the CDR3, is DAGVTQSPTHLIKTRGQQVTLRCSPKSGHDTVSWYQQALGQGPQFIFQYYEEEERQRGNFPDRFSGHQFPNYSSELNVNALLLGDSALYLCASSFRGDLSYEQYFGPGTRLTVT.

Regarding this clonotype: This may stem from a read error, because a much larger clone lies one nucleotide away. The V gene is TRBV6-5, the J gene TRBJ2-5; TRBD1 aligns across 10 bases. V was pared by 4 bases and J by 9 bases, with 11 bases of the junction left unmatched. The germline gives CDR1 MNHEY, CDR2 SVGAGI. The CDR3 has 15 amino acids. CDR3 coding DNA: TGTGCCAGCAGTTCCGGGACAGGGGCGGCGGAGGCCCAGTACTTC. Translated: CASSSGTGAAEAQYF.

This clonotype was seen ten or more times. This sequence joins TRBV6-2 or TRBV6-3 and TRBJ2-5; unclear D gene. CDR1 MNHEY and CDR2 SVGEGT come from the germline V gene. This CDR3 spans 11 amino acids. V dropped 8 bases and J dropped 4 bases, with 8 bases sitting between them. CDR3 nucleotides: TGTGCCAGCGGGCTAGGAGAGACCCAGTACTTC. This translates into CASGLGETQYF.

The sample holds many counts of this clonotype. This chain joins TRBV5-1 and TRBJ2-7, with a weak D call TRBD1 (5 bases). V was cut by 4 bases and J by 6 bases, with 17 bases left in between. CDR1 and CDR2 from the germline V gene are SGHRS and YFSETQ. The CDR3 is 14 amino acids. The CDR3 is CASSQPVGASEQYF. DNA of the CDR3: TGCGCCAGCAGCCAACCCGTAGGGGCCTCCGAGCAGTACTTC.

The genes are TRBV4-1 and TRBJ2-1; D is possibly TRBD1 or TRBD2 (5 bases each). CDR3 length equals 18 residues. CDR1 is MGHRA, CDR2 YSYEKL, per germline. The V end lost 1 base, the J end lost 2 bases, and 18 bases lay between the germline ends. CDR3 sequence: CASSQVYPGTPTYNEQFF. CDR3 nucleotide sequence: TGCGCCAGCAGCCAAGTCTATCCCGGGACGCCAACCTACAATGAGCAGTTCTTC.

This clonotype was observed at least ten times. This rearrangement joins TRBV5-1 to TRBJ2-2; 8 nucleotides agree with TRBD2. The CDR3 totals 16 residues. The junction had 5 bases not matched to a gene; V was cut back by 0 bases and J by 4 bases. The germline CDR1 and CDR2 sequences are SGHRS and YFSETQ. The CDR3 DNA sequence: TGCGCCAGCAGCTTGGAGGCGGGAGGAGGCACCGGGGAGCTGTTTTTT. Amino acids: CASSLEAGGGTGELFF.

This clonotype was picked up many times. The genes are TRBV20-1 and TRBJ2-5; 10 nucleotides agree with TRBD2. Germline V gene data show CDR1 as DFQATT and CDR2 as SNEGSKA (reference sequence). With 3 bases clipped from V and 5 bases from J, the junction kept 15 bases outside the gene matches. The length of the CDR3 is 17 residues. In nucleotides, the CDR3 is TGCAGTGCTAGTTACAGCGGGGGGGCCAGAGCTTCGGAGACCCAGTACTTC. Translating it yields CSASYSGGARASETQYF.